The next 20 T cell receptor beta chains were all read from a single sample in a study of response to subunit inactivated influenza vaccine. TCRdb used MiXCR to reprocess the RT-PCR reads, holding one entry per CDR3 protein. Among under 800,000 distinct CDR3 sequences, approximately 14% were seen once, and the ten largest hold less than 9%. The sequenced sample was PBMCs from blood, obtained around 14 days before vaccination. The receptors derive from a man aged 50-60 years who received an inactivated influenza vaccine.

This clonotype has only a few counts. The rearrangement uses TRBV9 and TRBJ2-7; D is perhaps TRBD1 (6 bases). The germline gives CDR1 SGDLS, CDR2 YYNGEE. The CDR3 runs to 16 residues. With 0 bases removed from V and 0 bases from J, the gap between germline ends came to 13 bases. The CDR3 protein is CASSVDAGQSSYEQYF. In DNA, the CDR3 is TGTGCCAGCAGCGTAGATGCAGGACAGAGCTCCTACGAGCAGTACTTC.

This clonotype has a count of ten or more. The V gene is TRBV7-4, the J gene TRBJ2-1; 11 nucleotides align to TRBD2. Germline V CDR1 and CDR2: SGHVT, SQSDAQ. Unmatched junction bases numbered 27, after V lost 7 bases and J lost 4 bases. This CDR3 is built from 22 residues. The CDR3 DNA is TGTGCCAGCACAGATCGGCTAGCGGGAGGTCCTACCTTCTCCCCTGAATACAATGAGCAGTTCTTC. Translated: CASTDRLAGGPTFSPEYNEQFF.

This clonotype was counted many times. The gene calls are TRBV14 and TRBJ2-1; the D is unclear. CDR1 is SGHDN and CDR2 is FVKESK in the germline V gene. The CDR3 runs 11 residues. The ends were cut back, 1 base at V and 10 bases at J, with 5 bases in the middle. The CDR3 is CASSQGWEQFF. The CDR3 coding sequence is TGTGCCAGCAGCCAAGGTTGGGAGCAGTTCTTC.

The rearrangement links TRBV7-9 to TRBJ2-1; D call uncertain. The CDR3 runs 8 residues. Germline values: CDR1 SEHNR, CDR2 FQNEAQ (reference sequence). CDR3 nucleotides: TGTCTCGGAGATGAGCAGTTCTTC. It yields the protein CLGDEQFF.

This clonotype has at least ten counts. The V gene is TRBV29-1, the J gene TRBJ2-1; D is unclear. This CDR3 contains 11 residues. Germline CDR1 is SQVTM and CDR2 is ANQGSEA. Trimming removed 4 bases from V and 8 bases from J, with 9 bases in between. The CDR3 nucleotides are TGCAGCGTTGCTCGTGGCGATGAGCAGTTCTTC. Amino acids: CSVARGDEQFF.

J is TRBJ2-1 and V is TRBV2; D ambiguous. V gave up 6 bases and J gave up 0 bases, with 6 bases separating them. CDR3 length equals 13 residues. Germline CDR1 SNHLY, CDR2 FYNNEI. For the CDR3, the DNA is TGTGCCAGCAGAGCGACCTCCTACAATGAGCAGTTCTTC. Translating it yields CASRATSYNEQFF.

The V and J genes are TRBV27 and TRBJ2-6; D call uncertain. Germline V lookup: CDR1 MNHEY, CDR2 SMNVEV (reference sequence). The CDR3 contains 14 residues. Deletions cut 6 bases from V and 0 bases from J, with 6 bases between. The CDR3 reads CASRGFSGANVLTF. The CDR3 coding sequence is TGTGCCAGCAGGGGCTTCTCTGGGGCCAACGTCCTGACTTTC.

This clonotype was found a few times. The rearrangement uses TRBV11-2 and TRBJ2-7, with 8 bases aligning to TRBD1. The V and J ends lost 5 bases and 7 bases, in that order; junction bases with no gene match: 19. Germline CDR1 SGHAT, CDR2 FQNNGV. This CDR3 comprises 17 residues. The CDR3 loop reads CASSDGAGGFKSREQYF. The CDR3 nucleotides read TGTGCCAGCAGCGACGGAGCAGGGGGCTTTAAAAGTAGAGAGCAGTACTTC. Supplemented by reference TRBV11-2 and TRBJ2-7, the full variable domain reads EAGVAQSPRYKIIEKRQSVAFWCNPISGHATLYWYQQILGQGPKLLIQFQNNGVVDDSQLPKDRFSAERLKGVDSTLKIQPAKLEDSAVYLCASSDGAGGFKSREQYFGPGTRLTVT.

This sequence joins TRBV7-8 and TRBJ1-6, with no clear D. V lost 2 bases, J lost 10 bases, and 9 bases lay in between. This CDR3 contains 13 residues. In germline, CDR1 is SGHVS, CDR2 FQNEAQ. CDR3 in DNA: TGTGCCAGCAGCTTACACGCCCTCTCACCCCTCCACTTT. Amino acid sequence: CASSLHALSPLHF.

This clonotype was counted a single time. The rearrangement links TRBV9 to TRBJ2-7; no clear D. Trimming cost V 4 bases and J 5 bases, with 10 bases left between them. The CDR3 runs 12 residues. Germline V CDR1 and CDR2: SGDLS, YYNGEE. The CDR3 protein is CASSRNSDEQYF. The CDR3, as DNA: TGTGCCAGCAGCCGTAACAGTGACGAGCAGTACTTC.

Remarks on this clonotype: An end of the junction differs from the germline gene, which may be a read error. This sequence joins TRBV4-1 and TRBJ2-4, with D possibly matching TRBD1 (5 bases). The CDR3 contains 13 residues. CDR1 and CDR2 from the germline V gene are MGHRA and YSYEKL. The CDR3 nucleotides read TGCGCCATCAGCCCAGTAGGCAGGGAACTTCAGTACTTC. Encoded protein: CAISPVGRELQYF.

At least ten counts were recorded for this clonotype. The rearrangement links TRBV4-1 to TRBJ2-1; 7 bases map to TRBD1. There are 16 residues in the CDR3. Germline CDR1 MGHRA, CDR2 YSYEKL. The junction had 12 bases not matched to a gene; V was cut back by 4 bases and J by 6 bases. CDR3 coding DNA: TGCGCCAGCAGCCTCACAGGGACAGTAGGTCGCAATGAGCAGTTCTTC. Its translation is CASSLTGTVGRNEQFF.

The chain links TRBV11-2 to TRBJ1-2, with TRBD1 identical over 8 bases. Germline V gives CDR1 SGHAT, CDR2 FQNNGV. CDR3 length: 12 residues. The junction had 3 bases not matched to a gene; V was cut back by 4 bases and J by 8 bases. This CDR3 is CASSSNRGGYTF. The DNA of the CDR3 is TGTGCCAGCAGCTCCAACAGGGGGGGCTACACCTTC. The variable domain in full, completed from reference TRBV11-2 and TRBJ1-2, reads EAGVAQSPRYKIIEKRQSVAFWCNPISGHATLYWYQQILGQGPKLLIQFQNNGVVDDSQLPKDRFSAERLKGVDSTLKIQPAKLEDSAVYLCASSSNRGGYTFGSGTRLTVV.

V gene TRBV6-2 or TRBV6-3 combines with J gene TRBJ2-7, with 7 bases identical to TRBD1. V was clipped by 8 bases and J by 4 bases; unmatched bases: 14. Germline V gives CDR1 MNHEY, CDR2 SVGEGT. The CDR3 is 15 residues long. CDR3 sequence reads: CASGFPGTATYEQYF. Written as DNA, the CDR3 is TGTGCCAGCGGTTTTCCCGGGACAGCGACTTACGAGCAGTACTTC.

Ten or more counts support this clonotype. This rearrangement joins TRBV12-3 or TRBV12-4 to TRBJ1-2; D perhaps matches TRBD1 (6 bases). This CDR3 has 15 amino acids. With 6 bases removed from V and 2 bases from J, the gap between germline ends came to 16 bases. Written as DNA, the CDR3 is TGTGCCAGCAGCCCTTGGGCGGGGGCAAACTATGGCTACACCTTC. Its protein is CASSPWAGANYGYTF.

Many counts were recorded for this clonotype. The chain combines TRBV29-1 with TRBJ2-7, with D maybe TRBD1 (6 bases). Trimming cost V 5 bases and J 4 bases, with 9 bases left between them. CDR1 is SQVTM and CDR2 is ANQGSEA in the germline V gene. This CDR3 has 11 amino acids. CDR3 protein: CSVLQGYEQYF. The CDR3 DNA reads TGCAGCGTTTTGCAGGGGTACGAGCAGTACTTC.

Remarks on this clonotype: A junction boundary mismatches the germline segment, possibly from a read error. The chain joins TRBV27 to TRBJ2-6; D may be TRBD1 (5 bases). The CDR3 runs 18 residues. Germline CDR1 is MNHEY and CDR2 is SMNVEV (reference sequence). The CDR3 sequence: CASSTVGVAGSGTNVLTF. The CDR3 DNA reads TGTGCCAGCAGTACCGTCGGAGTGGCAGGGTCTGGGACCAACGTCCTGACTTTC.

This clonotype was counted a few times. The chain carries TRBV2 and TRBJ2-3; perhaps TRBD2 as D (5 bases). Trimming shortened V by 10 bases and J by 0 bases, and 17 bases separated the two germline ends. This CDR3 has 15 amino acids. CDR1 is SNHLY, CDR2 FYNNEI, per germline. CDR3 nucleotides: TGTGCCACCCGTAGGATGAGCGGAAGCACAGATACGCAGTATTTT. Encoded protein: CATRRMSGSTDTQYF.

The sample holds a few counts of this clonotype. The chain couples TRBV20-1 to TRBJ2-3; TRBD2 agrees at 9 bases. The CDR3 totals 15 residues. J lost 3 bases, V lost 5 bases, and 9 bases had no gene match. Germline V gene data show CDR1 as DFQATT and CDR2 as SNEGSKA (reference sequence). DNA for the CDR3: TGCAGTGCTGCCACCCTAGCGGGGAAGACAGATACGCAGTATTTT. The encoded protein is CSAATLAGKTDTQYF.

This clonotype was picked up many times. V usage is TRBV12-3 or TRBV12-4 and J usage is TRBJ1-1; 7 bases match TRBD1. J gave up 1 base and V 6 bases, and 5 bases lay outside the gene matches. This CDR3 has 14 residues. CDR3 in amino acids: CASRQTGRNTEAFF. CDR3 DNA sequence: TGTGCCAGCAGGCAGACAGGGAGGAACACTGAAGCTTTCTTT.